This TCR beta chain was identified in a study of T cells in severe cutaneous drug reactions. This CDR3 spans 14 amino acids. Germline V gene sequence: CDR1 DFQATT, CDR2 SNEGSKA (reference sequence). Libraries were made by iRepertoire multiplex PCR with TCR subtype-specific primers for bulk and single-cell sequencing. Bulk TCR libraries started from roughly 100-500 ng RNA per sample. TCRdb reprocessed the multiplex PCR reads and reports one entry per CDR3 protein, with no DNA. This specimen shows tens of thousands of distinct CDR3 sequences; the ten leading clones hold 7.5%. The patients sequenced had a carbamazepine-induced Stevens-Johnson syndrome or toxic epidermal necrolysis reaction. Five Han Chinese and about six European CBZ-SJS/TEN patients gave blood repertoires. On this clonotype itself: Its specificity is unknown.

Broader study findings: Tolerant-control and healthy-donor PBMC lacked or rarely had the public CDR3 found in blisters. Carbamazepine-induced Stevens-Johnson syndrome or toxic epidermal necrolysis patients showed strongly raised TRBV12-4, around 32% in blister cells and around 5% in PBMC.

The specimen sequenced was PBMCs. This TCR came from a human donor with toxic epidermal necrolysis, a severe cutaneous drug reaction. The V gene is TRBV20-1, the J gene TRBJ2-1; TCRdb's D call, TRBD1, is unchecked because there is no DNA. This CDR3 reads CSARDLELGPEQFF.